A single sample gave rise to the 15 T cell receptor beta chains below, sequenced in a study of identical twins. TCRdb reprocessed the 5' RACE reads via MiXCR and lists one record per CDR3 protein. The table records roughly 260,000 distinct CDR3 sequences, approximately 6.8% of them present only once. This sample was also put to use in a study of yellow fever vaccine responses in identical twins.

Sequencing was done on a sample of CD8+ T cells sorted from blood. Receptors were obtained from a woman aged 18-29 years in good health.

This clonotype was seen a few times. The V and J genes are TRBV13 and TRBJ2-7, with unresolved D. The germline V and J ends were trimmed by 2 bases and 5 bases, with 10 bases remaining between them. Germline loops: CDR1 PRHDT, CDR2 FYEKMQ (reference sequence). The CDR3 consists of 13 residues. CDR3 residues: CASSLMSRDEQYF. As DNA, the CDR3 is TGTGCCAGCAGCTTAATGTCTCGGGACGAGCAGTACTTC.

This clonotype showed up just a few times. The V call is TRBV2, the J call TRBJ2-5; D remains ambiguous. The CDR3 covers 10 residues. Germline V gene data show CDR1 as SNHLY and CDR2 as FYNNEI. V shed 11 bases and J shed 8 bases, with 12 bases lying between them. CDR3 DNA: TGTGCCTTTCTCGACGCAACCCAGTACTTC. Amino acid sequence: CAFLDATQYF.

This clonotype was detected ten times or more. CDR3 in amino acids: CASSSSLIAGDANEQFF. The CDR3 DNA follows: TGTGCCAGCAGTTCTAGCCTCATAGCGGGAGATGCCAATGAGCAGTTCTTC. The chain links TRBV12-3 or TRBV12-4 to TRBJ2-1, with 9 bases that match TRBD2. This CDR3 is built from 17 residues. Losses at the gene ends were 4 bases for V and 6 bases for J; bases not matched to a gene: 13.

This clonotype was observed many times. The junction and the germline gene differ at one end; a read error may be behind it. CDR3 sequence: CASSSVETQYF. CDR3 bases: TGCGCCAGCAGCTCCGTAGAGACCCAGTACTTC. The chain is built from TRBV6-5 and TRBJ2-5; D gene ambiguous. The CDR3 sequence is 11 residues long. CDR1 and CDR2 from the germline V gene are MNHEY and SVGAGI.

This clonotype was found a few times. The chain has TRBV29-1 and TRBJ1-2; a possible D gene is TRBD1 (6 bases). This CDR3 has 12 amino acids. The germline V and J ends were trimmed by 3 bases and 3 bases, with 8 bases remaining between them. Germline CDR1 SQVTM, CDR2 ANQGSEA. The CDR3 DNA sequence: TGCAGCGTTGACACAGGGTACTATGGCTACACCTTC. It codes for CSVDTGYYGYTF. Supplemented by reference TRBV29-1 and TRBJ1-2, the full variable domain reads SAVISQKPSRDICQRGTSLTIQCQVDSQVTMMFWYRQQPGQSLTLIATANQGSEATYESGFVIDKFPISRPNLTFSTLTVSNMSPEDSSIYLCSVDTGYYGYTFGSGTRLTVV.

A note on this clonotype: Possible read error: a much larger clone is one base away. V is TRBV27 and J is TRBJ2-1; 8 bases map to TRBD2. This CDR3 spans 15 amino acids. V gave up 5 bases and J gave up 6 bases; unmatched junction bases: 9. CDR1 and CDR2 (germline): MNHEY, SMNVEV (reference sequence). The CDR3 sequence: CASSLGGRRCNEQFF. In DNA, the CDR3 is TGTGCCAGCAGTCTGGGCGGGAGGAGGTGCAATGAGCAGTTCTTC.

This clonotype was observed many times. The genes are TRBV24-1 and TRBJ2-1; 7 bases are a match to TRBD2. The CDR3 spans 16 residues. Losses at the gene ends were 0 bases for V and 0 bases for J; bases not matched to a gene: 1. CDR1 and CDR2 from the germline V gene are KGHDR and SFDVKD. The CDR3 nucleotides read TGTGCCACCAGTGATTTGGGCGGGAGCTCCTACAATGAGCAGTTCTTC. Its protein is CATSDLGGSSYNEQFF.

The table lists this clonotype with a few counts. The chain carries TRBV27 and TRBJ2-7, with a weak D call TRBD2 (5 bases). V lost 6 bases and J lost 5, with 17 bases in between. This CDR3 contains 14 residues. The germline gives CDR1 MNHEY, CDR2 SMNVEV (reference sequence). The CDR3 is CASSRRTGKDEQYF. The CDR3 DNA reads TGTGCCAGCAGCCGCCGGACTGGGAAGGACGAGCAGTACTTC.

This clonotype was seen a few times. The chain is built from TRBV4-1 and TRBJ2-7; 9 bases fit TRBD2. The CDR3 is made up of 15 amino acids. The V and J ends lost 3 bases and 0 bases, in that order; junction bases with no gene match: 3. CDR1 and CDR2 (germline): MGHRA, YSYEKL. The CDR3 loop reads CASSHLAGASYEQYV. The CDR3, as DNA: TGCGCCAGCAGCCATTTAGCGGGGGCCTCCTACGAGCAGTACGTC.

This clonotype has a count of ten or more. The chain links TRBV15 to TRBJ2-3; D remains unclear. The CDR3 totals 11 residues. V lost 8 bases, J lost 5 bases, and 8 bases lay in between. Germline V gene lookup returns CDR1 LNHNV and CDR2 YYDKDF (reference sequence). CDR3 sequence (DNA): TGTGCCACCTCCAGAGGAGATACGCAGTATTTT. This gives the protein CATSRGDTQYF.

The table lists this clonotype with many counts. CDR3 protein: CASSFGPSGGYNEQFF. For the CDR3, the DNA is TGTGCCAGCAGTTTTGGTCCTAGCGGGGGCTACAATGAGCAGTTCTTC. The chain employs TRBV12-3 or TRBV12-4 and TRBJ2-1, with 10 bases that match TRBD2. The V segment lost 3 bases and the J segment 3 bases; nucleotides outside the gene matches: 5. The CDR3 runs to 16 residues.

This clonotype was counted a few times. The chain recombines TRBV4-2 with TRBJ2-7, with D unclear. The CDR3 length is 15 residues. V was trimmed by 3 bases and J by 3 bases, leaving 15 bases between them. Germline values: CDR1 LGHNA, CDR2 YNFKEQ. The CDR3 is CASSHERAPNYEQYV. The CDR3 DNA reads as TGTGCCAGCAGCCACGAAAGGGCGCCAAACTACGAGCAGTACGTC.

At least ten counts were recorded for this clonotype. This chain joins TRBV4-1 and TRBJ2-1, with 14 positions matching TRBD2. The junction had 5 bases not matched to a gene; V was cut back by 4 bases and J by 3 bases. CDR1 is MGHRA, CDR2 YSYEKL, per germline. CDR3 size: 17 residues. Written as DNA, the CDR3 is TGCGCCAGCAGCCTAGGACTAGCGGGGGGCAACTACAATGAGCAGTTCTTC. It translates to CASSLGLAGGNYNEQFF.

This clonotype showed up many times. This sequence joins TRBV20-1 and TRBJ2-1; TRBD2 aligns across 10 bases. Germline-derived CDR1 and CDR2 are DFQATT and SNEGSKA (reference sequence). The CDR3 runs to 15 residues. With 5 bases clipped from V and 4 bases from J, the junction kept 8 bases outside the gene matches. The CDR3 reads CSASLAGGQYNEQFF. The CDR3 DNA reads TGCAGTGCTTCATTAGCGGGGGGTCAGTACAATGAGCAGTTCTTC.

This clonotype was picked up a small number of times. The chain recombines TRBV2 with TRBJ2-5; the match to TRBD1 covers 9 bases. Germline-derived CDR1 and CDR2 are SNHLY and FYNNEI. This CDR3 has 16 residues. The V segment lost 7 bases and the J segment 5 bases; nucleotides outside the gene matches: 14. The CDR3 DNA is TGTGCCAGCATGGACCGACCGGGACAGGGAAAGGAGACCCAGTACTTC. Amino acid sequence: CASMDRPGQGKETQYF.